This T cell receptor beta chain was retrieved from a study of blood T cell repertoires in COVID-19. The wider study: Sample material is recorded as cDNA or gDNA derived from T cells, B-cell-depleted T cells, or PBMCs.

CDR1 LGHDT and CDR2 YNNKEL come from the germline V gene (reference sequence). The CDR3 contains 15 residues. V lost 4 bases to trimming and J lost 1 base, with 13 bases between them. As processed by the authors: Cell counts per sample came from amplifying reference gene primers. Using immunoSEQ multiplex PCR, the repertoire was profiled, and TCRdb retains in-frame clones only, with some absent. V and J calls and clone size are copied from that table; D and trimming were computed from the DNA. Of some 90,000 clones in the sample, approximately 90% were seen once. The source is a woman aged 60-75 years with COVID-19, enrolled during active disease. Material: peripheral blood. This sequence joins TRBV3-1 (or the pseudogene TRBV3-2) and TRBJ1-1; D is possibly TRBD1 (6 bases). In DNA, the CDR3 is TGTGCCAGCAGCCTAGGGGGGGGAGGGAACACTGAAGCTTTCTTT. Amino acid sequence: CASSLGGGGNTEAFF.